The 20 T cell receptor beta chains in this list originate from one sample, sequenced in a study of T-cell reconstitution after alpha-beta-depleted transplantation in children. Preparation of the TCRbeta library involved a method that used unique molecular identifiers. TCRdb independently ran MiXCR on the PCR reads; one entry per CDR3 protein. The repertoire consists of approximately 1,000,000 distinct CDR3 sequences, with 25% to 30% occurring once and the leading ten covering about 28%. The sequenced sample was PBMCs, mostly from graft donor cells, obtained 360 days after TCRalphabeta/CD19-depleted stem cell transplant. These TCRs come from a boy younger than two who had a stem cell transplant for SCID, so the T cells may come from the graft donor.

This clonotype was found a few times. The CDR3 reads CASSQVGTVQDTQYF. The CDR3 DNA is TGTGCCAGCAGCCAAGTCGGTACAGTACAAGATACGCAGTATTTT. The V gene is TRBV3-1, the J gene TRBJ2-3, with no clear D. Trimming shortened V by 1 base and J by 5 bases, and 13 bases separated the two germline ends. From germline, CDR1 is LGHDT and CDR2 YNNKEL (reference sequence). The CDR3 spans 15 residues.

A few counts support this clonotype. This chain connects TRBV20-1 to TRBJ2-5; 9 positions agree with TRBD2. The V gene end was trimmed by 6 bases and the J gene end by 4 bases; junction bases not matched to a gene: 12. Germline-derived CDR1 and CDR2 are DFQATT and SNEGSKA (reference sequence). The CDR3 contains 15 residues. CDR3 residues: CSASALLAGRETQYF. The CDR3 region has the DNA TGCAGTGCCTCCGCCCTACTAGCGGGTAGAGAGACCCAGTACTTC.

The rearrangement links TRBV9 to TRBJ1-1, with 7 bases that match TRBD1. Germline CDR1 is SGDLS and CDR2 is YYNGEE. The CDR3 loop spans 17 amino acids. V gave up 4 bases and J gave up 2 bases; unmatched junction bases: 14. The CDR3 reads CASSHHRGDGINTEAFF. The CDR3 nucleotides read TGTGCCAGCAGCCACCACAGGGGCGACGGAATAAACACTGAAGCTTTCTTT.

DNA for the CDR3: TGTGCCAGCAGCTTAGTCAGTCAGCAGTACTTC. Translation gives CASSLVSQQYF. The chain couples TRBV7-2 to TRBJ2-7, with D unresolved. CDR3 length: 11 amino acids. Trimming left V 1 base short and J 8 bases short, with 6 bases between. CDR1 is SGHTA and CDR2 is FQGNSA in the germline V gene.

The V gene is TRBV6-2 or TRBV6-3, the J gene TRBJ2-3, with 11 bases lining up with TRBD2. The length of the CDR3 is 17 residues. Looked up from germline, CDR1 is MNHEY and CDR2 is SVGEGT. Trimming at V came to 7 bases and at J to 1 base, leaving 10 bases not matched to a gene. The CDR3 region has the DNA TGTGCCAGCACCCCCGTTCGACTAGCGGGGCGCACAGATACGCAGTATTTT. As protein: CASTPVRLAGRTDTQYF.

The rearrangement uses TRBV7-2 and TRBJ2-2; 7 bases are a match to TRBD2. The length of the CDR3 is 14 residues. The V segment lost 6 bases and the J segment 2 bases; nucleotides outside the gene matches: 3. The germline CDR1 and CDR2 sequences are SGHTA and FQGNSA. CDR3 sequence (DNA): TGTGCCAGCAGTTGGGACTACAACACCGGGGAGCTGTTTTTT. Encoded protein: CASSWDYNTGELFF. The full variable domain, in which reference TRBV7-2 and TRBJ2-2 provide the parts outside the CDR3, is GAGVSQSPSNKVTEKGKDVELRCDPISGHTALYWYRQSLGQGLEFLIYFQGNSAPDKSGLPSDRFSAERTGGSVSTLTIQRTQQEDSAVYLCASSWDYNTGELFFGEGSRLTVL.

Written as DNA, the CDR3 is TGTGCCAGCAGTTTAGCGGCCTCGAACACTGAAGCTTTCTTT. This codes for CASSLAASNTEAFF. The V call is TRBV12-3 or TRBV12-4, the J call TRBJ1-1, with D unresolved. The CDR3 extends over 14 amino acids. Trimming stripped 0 bases from V and 1 base from J, with 6 bases between.

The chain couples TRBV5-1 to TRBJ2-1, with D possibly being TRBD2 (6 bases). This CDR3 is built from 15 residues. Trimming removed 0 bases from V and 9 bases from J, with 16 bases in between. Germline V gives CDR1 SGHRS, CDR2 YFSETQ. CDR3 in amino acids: CASSLDWGDPREQFF. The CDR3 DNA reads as TGCGCCAGCAGCTTGGACTGGGGGGACCCTCGTGAGCAGTTCTTC. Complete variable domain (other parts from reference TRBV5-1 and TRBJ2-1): KAGVTQTPRYLIKTRGQQVTLSCSPISGHRSVSWYQQTPGQGLQFLFEYFSETQRNKGNFPGRFSGRQFSNSRSEMNVSTLELGDSALYLCASSLDWGDPREQFFGPGTRLTVL.

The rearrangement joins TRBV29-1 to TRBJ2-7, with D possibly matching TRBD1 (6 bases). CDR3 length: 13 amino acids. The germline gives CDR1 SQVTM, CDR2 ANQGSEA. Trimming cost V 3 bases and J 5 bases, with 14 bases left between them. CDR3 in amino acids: CSVESRGRNEQYF. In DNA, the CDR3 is TGCAGCGTTGAGTCCAGGGGTAGGAACGAGCAGTACTTC.

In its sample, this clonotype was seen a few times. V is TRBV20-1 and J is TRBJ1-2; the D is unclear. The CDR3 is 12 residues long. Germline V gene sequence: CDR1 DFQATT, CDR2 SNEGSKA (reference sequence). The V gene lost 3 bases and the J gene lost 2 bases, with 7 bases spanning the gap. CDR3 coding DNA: TGCAGTGCTAGGGTGGGAAACTATGGCTACACCTTC. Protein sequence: CSARVGNYGYTF.

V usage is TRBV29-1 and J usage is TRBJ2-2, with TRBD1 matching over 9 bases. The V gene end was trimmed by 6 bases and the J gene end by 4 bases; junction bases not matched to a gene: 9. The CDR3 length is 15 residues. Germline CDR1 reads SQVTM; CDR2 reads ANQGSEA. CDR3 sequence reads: CSVQDRGKSTGELFF. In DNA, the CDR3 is TGCAGCGTCCAGGACAGGGGAAAGAGCACCGGGGAGCTGTTTTTT.

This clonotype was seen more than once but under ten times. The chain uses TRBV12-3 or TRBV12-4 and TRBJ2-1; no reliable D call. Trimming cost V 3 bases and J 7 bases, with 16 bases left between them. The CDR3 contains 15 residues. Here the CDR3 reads CASSFYGSLSNEQFF. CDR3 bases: TGTGCCAGCAGTTTTTACGGTAGCCTCTCGAATGAGCAGTTCTTC.

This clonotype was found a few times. The CDR3 spells CASETGRLRGSPDTQYF. CDR3 DNA: TGTGCCAGCGAAACGGGGCGTTTGCGGGGGAGCCCGGATACGCAGTATTTT. The chain is built from TRBV7-2 and TRBJ2-3, with 7 bases that match TRBD2. CDR1 and CDR2 from the germline V gene are SGHTA and FQGNSA. Trimming at V came to 8 bases and at J to 6 bases, leaving 20 bases not matched to a gene. This CDR3 has 17 amino acids.

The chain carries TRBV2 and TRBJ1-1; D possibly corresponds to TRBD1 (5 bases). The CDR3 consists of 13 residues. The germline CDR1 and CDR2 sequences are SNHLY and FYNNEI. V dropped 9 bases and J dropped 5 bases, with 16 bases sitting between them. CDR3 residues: CASAGEGLTEAFF. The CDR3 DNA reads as TGTGCCAGTGCCGGGGAGGGGTTGACTGAAGCTTTCTTT. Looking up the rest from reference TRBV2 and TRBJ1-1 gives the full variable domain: EPEVTQTPSHQVTQMGQEVILRCVPISNHLYFYWYRQILGQKVEFLVSFYNNEISEKSEIFDDQFSVERPDGSNFTLKIRSTKLEDSAMYFCASAGEGLTEAFFGQGTRLTVV.

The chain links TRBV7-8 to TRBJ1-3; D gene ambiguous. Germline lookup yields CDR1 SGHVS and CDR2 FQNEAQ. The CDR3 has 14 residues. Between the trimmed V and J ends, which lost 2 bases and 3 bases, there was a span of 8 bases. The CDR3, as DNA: TGTGCCAGCAGCTTAAGTAGGCTTGGAAACACCATATATTTT. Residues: CASSLSRLGNTIYF.

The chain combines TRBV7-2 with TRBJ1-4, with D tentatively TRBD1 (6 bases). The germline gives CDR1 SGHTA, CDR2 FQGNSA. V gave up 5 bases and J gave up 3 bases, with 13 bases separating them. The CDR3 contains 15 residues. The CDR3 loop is CASSGNRAPNEKLFF. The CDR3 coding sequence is TGTGCCAGCAGCGGAAACAGGGCGCCTAATGAAAAACTGTTTTTT.

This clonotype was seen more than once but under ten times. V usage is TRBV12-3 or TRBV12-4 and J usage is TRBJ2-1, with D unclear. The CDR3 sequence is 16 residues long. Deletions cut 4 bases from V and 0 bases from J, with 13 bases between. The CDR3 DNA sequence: TGTGCCAGCAGTTCGTTCTTATCGAGCTCCTACAATGAGCAGTTCTTC. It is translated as CASSSFLSSSYNEQFF.

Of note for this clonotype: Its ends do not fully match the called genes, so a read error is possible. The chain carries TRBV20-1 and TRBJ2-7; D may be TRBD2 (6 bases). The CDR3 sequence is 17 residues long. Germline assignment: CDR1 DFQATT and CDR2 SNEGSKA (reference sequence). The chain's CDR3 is CCARDLDSAAGTYEQYF. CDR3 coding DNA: TGCTGTGCTAGAGATTTGGATTCGGCGGCGGGGACCTACGAGCAGTACTTC.

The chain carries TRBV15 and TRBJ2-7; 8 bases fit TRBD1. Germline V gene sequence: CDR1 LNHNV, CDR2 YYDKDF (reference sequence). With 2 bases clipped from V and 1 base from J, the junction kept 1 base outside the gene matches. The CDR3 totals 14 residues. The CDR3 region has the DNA TGTGCCACCAGCAGAAGACAGGGGTCCTACGAGCAGTACTTC. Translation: CATSRRQGSYEQYF.

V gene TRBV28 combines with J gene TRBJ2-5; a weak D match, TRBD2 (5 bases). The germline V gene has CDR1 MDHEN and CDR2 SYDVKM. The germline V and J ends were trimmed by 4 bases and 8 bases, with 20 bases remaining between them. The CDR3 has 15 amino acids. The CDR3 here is CASSSQSEGVGTQYF. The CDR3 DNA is TGTGCCAGCAGTTCACAAAGCGAGGGAGTTGGAACCCAGTACTTC.